This record covers a single TCR beta chain. The sample belongs to a study of blood T cell repertoires in COVID-19. Study information: PBMCs, B-cell-depleted T cells, or T cells provided the cDNA or gDNA that made up the material.

The V gene's germline CDR1 is MDHEN and CDR2 SYDVKM. V gave up 7 bases and J gave up 0 bases; unmatched junction bases: 9. CDR3 length: 16 residues. As handled by the study authors: Amplification of reference gene primers was used by the study to estimate nucleated cell counts. Using immunoSEQ multiplex PCR, the repertoire was profiled, and TCRdb retains in-frame clones only, with some absent. D and trimming were read from the DNA, whereas the V and J calls and clone size are those reported in that table. The repertoire has roughly 100,000 clones, 90% to 95% of them found once; the top ten carry 6%. The chain uses TRBV28 and TRBJ1-1; 9 bases map to TRBD1. The clonotype originates from a human donor in a cohort sampled during active COVID-19. Input material: peripheral blood. CDR3 sequence: CASTTNRGHLNTEAFF. CDR3 DNA: TGTGCCAGCACTACCAACAGGGGGCACCTGAACACTGAAGCTTTCTTT.